Shown below are 13 T cell receptor beta chains from a single sample sequenced in a study of T-cell reconstitution after alpha-beta-depleted transplantation in children. A TCRbeta library incorporating unique molecular identifiers was prepared. MiXCR, applied by TCRdb to the PCR reads, yields one record per CDR3 protein. This sample has about a million distinct CDR3 sequences, with roughly 29% found just once. Sequencing was performed on PBMCs, mostly from graft donor cells, taken 360 days after TCRalphabeta/CD19-depleted stem cell transplant. The receptors stem from a boy in the first two years of life who had a stem cell transplant for SCID, so the T cells may come from the graft donor.

The CDR3: CSAIPRDRPPYEQYF. The CDR3 bases are TGCAGTGCAATCCCCCGGGACAGGCCCCCCTACGAGCAGTACTTC. V usage is TRBV20-1 and J usage is TRBJ2-7; 8 positions match TRBD1. The CDR3 has 15 amino acids. Trimming took 6 bases from V and 2 from J; bases not matched to a gene: 12. The germline V gene has CDR1 DFQATT and CDR2 SNEGSKA (reference sequence).

This chain connects TRBV7-2 to TRBJ2-5, with 10 bases that match TRBD1. V trimming: 5 bases; J trimming: 5 bases; junction bases outside the gene matches: 11. CDR3 length equals 16 residues. Germline loops: CDR1 SGHTA, CDR2 FQGNSA. The CDR3 DNA reads TGTGCCAGCAGCAGCCAGGGGACAGGGGTGAGGGAGACCCAGTACTTC. It is translated as CASSSQGTGVRETQYF.

This clonotype was seen a handful of times. The chain joins TRBV20-1 to TRBJ2-3, with D uncertain. CDR3 length: 11 amino acids. V was clipped by 5 bases and J by 0 bases, with 3 bases between them. CDR1 and CDR2 (germline): DFQATT, SNEGSKA (reference sequence). CDR3 region: CSAPSTDTQYF. Here the CDR3 DNA reads TGCAGTGCTCCTAGCACAGATACGCAGTATTTT.

Only one count was recorded for this clonotype. The chain joins TRBV20-1 to TRBJ2-1, with 10 bases identical to TRBD2. Germline V gene lookup returns CDR1 DFQATT and CDR2 SNEGSKA (reference sequence). J was trimmed by 2 bases and V by 5 bases; bases with no gene match: 12. This CDR3 spans 17 amino acids. The CDR3 spells CSARLAGGPNTYNEQFF. The CDR3 DNA follows: TGCAGTGCTCGTTTAGCGGGGGGCCCCAACACCTACAATGAGCAGTTCTTC.

The chain recombines TRBV10-3 with TRBJ2-7; D possibly matches TRBD1 or TRBD2 (6 bases each). CDR1 is ENHRY and CDR2 is SYGVKD in the germline V gene. Trimming left V 2 bases short and J 4 bases short, with 18 bases between. CDR3 length equals 16 residues. In DNA form, the CDR3 reads TGTGCCATCAGTGAGCGGAGGGGGAGTTTTGGTTACGAGCAGTACTTC. This encodes CAISERRGSFGYEQYF.

This clonotype was detected a few times. The rearrangement uses TRBV20-1 and TRBJ2-5; D might be TRBD2 (6 bases). CDR3 length: 14 residues. Germline CDR1 and CDR2: DFQATT and SNEGSKA (reference sequence). The V end lost 6 bases, the J end lost 1 base, and 15 bases lay between the germline ends. The CDR3 spells CSARGRGRQETQYF. The CDR3 DNA reads as TGCAGTGCCCGAGGGCGGGGACGCCAAGAGACCCAGTACTTC.

In its sample, this clonotype was seen once. The chain links TRBV12-3 or TRBV12-4 to TRBJ2-7; D is undetermined. V was shortened by 6 bases and J by 6 bases, with 18 bases between the two germline ends. The CDR3 length is 14 residues. Here the CDR3 reads CASSYTNDRTEQYF. CDR3 coding DNA: TGTGCCAGCAGCTACACAAACGACCGGACCGAGCAGTACTTC.

This clonotype was found once. This sequence joins TRBV27 and TRBJ2-1; 9 bases are shared with TRBD1. The trim removed 8 bases at V and 8 bases at J, leaving 10 bases unmatched. The CDR3 runs 14 residues. Germline lookup yields CDR1 MNHEY and CDR2 SMNVEV (reference sequence). The CDR3 sequence is CASGGQGTWDEQFF. The CDR3 DNA reads TGTGCCAGCGGCGGACAGGGGACTTGGGATGAGCAGTTCTTC.

As DNA, the CDR3 is TGCAGTGCTAAAGCGGGGGAGGAAGTCATTCAGTACTTC. Translation gives CSAKAGEEVIQYF. The J gene is TRBJ2-4, the V gene TRBV20-1, with 8 bases matching TRBD2. The CDR3 runs to 13 residues. V lost 4 bases to trimming and J lost 9 bases; unmatched junction nucleotides: 8. Germline CDR1 is DFQATT and CDR2 is SNEGSKA (reference sequence).

This chain joins TRBV19 and TRBJ2-1, with TRBD2 matching over 7 bases. Looked up from germline, CDR1 is LNHDA and CDR2 is SQIVND (reference sequence). The length of the CDR3 is 19 residues. J was trimmed by 0 bases and V by 7 bases; bases with no gene match: 18. The DNA of the CDR3 is TGTGCCAGTACCCCTTACCCTGGAGCAAGGACTAGCTCCTACAATGAGCAGTTCTTC. This gives the protein CASTPYPGARTSSYNEQFF.

This clonotype has only a few counts. The V call is TRBV7-2, the J call TRBJ2-3, with 12 nucleotides matching TRBD2. The CDR3 has 19 amino acids. The J segment lost 1 base and the V segment lost 2 bases, leaving 10 bases of the junction unmatched. The germline V gene has CDR1 SGHTA and CDR2 FQGNSA. The CDR3 sequence: CASSLRLAGGSTRTDTQYF. In DNA form, the CDR3 reads TGTGCCAGCAGCTTACGGCTAGCGGGGGGGTCTACCCGCACAGATACGCAGTATTTT.

This chain connects TRBV12-3 or TRBV12-4 to TRBJ1-5; 7 bases are a match to TRBD1. The CDR3 length is 15 residues. V lost 3 bases, J lost 5 bases, and 7 bases stayed unmatched. CDR3 amino acids: CASSFRRRGDQPQHF. In DNA form, the CDR3 reads TGTGCCAGCAGTTTTCGACGCAGGGGGGATCAGCCCCAGCATTTT.

The chain employs TRBV13 and TRBJ2-1; 9 bases map to TRBD2. CDR3 length equals 17 residues. Trimming cost V 5 bases and J 0 bases; bases outside gene matches: 8. Germline values: CDR1 PRHDT, CDR2 FYEKMQ (reference sequence). The CDR3 DNA sequence: TGTGCCAGCAGCGAAACCGGACTAGCGAGCTCCTACAATGAGCAGTTCTTC. Its protein is CASSETGLASSYNEQFF.